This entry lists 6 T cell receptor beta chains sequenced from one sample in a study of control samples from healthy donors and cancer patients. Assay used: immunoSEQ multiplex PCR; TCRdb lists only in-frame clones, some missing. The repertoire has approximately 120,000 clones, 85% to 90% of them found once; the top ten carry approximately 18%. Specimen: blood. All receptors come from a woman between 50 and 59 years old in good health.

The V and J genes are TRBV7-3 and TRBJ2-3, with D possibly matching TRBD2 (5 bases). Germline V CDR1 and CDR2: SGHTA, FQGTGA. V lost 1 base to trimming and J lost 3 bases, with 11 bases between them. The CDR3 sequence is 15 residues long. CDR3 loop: CASSLSGLRTDTQYF. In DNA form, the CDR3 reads TGTGCCAGCAGCTTAAGCGGGCTAAGGACAGATACGCAGTATTTT.

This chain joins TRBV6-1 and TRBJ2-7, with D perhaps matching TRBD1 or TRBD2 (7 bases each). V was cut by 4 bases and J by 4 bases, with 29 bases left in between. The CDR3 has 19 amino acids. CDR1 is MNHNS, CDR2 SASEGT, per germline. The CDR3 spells CASSGGTRGRGQPKYEQYV. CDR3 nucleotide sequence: TGTGCCAGCAGTGGAGGAACGAGGGGGAGGGGACAGCCAAAATACGAGCAGTACGTC.

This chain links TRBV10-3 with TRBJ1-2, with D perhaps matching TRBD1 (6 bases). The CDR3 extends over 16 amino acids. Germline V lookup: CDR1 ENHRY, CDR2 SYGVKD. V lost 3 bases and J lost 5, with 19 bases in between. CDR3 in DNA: TGTGCCATCAGTGACGCCCGGGACACCCAAGGGTATGGCTACACCTTC. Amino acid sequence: CAISDARDTQGYGYTF.

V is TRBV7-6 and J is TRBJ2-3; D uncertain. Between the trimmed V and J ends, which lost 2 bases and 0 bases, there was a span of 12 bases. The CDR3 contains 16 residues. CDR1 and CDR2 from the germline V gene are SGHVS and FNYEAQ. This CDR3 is CASSLQYSISTDTQYF. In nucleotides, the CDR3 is TGTGCCAGCAGCTTACAGTACAGTATCAGCACAGATACGCAGTATTTT.

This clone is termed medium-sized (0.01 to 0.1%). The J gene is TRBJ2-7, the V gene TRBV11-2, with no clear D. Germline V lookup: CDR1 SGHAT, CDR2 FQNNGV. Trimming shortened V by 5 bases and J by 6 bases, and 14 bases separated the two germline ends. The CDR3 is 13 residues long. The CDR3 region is CASSRWASPEQYV. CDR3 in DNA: TGTGCCAGCAGCCGCTGGGCATCACCCGAGCAGTACGTC.

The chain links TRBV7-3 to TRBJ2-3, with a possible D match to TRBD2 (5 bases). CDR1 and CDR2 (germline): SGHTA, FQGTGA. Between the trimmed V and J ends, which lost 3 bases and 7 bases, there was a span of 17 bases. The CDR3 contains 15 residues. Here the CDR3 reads CASSFGDAETNTQYF. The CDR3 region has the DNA TGTGCCAGCAGCTTCGGGGATGCGGAGACAAATACGCAGTATTTT. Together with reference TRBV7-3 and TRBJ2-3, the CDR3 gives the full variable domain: GAGVSQTPSNKVTEKGKYVELRCDPISGHTALYWYRQSLGQGPEFLIYFQGTGAADDSGLPNDRFFAVRPEGSVSTLKIQRTERGDSAVYLCASSFGDAETNTQYFGPGTRLTVL.